This T cell receptor beta chain is drawn from a study of technical replicates of blood from a few donors. TCRdb keeps only in-frame clones here, not all; method: immunoSEQ multiplex PCR. Of some 47,000 clones in the sample, 90% to 95% were seen once. V was clipped by 4 bases and J by 2 bases; unmatched bases: 8. The CDR3 extends over 17 amino acids. Germline V gives CDR1 SGHRS, CDR2 YFSETQ. Sequencing used PBMCs. The receptor was derived from a human donor in good health. Some clones in this sample may be carry-over from other donors' samples. The chain links TRBV5-1 to TRBJ2-2, with 10 bases fitting TRBD1. This CDR3 reads CASSQTRTGGNTGELFF. The CDR3, as DNA: TGCGCCAGCAGCCAGACGCGGACAGGGGGAAACACCGGGGAGCTGTTTTTT.